Below, one TCR beta chain is given with its context. These data belong to a study of blood T cell repertoires in COVID-19. J was trimmed by 1 base and V by 7 bases; bases with no gene match: 5. Germline CDR1 reads MDHEN; CDR2 reads SYDVKM. The CDR3 has 14 amino acids. Original handling: Amplification of reference gene primers was used by the study to estimate nucleated cell counts. The repertoire was sequenced with immunoSEQ multiplex PCR; TCRdb's copy has only in-frame clones and lacks some. V and J calls plus clone size are reproduced from that table; the DNA served to infer D and trimming. The data show some 230,000 clones, about 88% seen once.

Sequenced material: peripheral blood. This TCR was sampled from a man between 50 and 59 years old who had recovered from COVID-19. The chain uses TRBV28 and TRBJ2-7; 9 bases fit TRBD1. Here the CDR3 reads CASMYRGHSYEQYF. CDR3 coding DNA: TGTGCCAGCATGTACAGGGGGCATTCCTACGAGCAGTACTTC.